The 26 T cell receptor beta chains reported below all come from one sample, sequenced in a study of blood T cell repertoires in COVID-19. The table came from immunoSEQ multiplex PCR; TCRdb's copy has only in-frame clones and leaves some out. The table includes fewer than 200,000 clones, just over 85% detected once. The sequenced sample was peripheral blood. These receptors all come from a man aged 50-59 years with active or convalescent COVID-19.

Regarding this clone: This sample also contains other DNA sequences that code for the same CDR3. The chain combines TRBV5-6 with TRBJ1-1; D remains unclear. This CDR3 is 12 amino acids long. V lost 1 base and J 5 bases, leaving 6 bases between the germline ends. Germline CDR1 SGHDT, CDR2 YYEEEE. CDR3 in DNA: TGTGCCAGCAGCTTGAGGAGGACTGAAGCTTTCTTT. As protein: CASSLRRTEAFF.

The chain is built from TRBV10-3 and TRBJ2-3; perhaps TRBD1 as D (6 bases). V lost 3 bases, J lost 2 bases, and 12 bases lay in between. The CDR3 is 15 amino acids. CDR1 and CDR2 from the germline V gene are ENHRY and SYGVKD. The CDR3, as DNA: TGTGCCATCAGTGATTATAGACAGGTCACAGATACGCAGTATTTT. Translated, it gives CAISDYRQVTDTQYF.

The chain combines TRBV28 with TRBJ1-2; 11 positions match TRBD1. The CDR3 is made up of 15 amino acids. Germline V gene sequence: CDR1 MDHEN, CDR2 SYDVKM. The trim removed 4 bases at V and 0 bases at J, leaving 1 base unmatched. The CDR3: CASSSGQGANYGYTF. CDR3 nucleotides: TGTGCCAGCAGTTCGGGACAGGGGGCTAACTATGGCTACACCTTC.

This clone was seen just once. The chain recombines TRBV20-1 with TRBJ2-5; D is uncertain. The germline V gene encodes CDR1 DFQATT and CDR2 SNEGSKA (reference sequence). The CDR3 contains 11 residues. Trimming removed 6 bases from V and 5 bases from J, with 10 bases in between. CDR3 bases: TGCAGTGCCCCCCGTCGTGAGACCCAGTACTTC. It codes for CSAPRRETQYF.

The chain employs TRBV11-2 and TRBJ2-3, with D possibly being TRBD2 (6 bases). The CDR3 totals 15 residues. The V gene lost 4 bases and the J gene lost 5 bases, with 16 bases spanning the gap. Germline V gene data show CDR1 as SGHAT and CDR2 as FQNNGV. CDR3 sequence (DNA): TGTGCCAGCAGCTCCCTCGGGAGTTTCGGAGATACGCAGTATTTT. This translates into CASSSLGSFGDTQYF.

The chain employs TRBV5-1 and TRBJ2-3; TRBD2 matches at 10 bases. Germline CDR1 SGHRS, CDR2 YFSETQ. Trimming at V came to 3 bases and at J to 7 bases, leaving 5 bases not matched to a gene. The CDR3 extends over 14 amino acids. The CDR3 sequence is CASSSGTSDYTQYF. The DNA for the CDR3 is TGCGCCAGCAGCTCGGGGACTAGCGACTATACGCAGTATTTT.

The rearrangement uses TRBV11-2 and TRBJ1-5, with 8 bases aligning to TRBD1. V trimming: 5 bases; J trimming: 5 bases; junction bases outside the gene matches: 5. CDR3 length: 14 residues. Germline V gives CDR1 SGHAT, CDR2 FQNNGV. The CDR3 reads CASSPGQGYQPQHF. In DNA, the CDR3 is TGTGCCAGCAGCCCTGGACAGGGATATCAGCCCCAGCATTTT.

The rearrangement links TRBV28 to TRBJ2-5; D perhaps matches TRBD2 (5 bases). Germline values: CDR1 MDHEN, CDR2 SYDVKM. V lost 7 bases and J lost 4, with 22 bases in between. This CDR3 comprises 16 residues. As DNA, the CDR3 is TGTGCCAGCAACACTCCGAACGGGGTAGAAGGAGAGACCCAGTACTTC. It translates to CASNTPNGVEGETQYF.

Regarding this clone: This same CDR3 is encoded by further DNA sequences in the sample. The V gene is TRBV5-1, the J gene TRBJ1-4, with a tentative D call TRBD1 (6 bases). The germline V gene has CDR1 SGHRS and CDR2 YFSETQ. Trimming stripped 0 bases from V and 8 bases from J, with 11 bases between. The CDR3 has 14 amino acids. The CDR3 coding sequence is TGCGCCAGCAGCTTGGGGCAGGGGCGAGAAAAACTGTTTTTT. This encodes CASSLGQGREKLFF. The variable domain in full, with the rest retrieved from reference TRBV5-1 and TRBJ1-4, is KAGVTQTPRYLIKTRGQQVTLSCSPISGHRSVSWYQQTPGQGLQFLFEYFSETQRNKGNFPGRFSGRQFSNSRSEMNVSTLELGDSALYLCASSLGQGREKLFFGSGTQLSVL.

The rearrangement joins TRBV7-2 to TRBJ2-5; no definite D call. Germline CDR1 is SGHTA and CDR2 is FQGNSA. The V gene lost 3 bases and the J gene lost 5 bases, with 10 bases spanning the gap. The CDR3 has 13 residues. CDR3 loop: CASSLVAEETQYF. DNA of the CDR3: TGTGCCAGCAGCTTGGTAGCAGAGGAGACCCAGTACTTC.

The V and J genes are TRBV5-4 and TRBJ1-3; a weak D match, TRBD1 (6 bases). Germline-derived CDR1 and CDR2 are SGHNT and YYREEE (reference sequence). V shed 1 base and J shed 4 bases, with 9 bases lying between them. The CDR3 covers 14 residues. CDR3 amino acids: CASSLSGVGNTIYF. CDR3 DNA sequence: TGTGCCAGCAGCTTGTCAGGGGTCGGAAACACCATATATTTT.

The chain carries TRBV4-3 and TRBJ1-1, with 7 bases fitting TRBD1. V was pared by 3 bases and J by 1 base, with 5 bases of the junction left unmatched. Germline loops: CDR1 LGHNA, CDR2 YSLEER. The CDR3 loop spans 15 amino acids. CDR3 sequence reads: CASSQRTGANTEAFF. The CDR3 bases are TGCGCCAGCAGCCAGCGGACAGGAGCGAACACTGAAGCTTTCTTT.

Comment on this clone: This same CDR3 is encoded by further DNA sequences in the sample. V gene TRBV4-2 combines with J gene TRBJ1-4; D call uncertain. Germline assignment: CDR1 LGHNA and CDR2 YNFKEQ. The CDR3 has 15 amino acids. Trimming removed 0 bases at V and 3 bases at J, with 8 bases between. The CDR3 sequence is CASSQDRGSNEKLFF. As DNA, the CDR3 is TGTGCCAGCAGCCAAGACCGAGGCTCTAATGAAAAACTGTTTTTT.

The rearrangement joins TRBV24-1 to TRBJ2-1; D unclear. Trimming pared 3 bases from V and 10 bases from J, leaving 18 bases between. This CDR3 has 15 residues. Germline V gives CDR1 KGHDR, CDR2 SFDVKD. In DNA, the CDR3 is TGTGCCACCAGTGATCCCTCCCTCCCAGGTTGGGAGCAGTTCTTC. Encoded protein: CATSDPSLPGWEQFF.

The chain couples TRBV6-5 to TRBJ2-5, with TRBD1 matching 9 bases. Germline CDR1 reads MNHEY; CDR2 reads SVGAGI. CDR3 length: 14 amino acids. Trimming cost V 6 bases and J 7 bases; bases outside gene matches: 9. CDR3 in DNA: TGTGCCAGCAGGGACAGGGGCAATATGGGGACCCAGTACTTC. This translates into CASRDRGNMGTQYF.

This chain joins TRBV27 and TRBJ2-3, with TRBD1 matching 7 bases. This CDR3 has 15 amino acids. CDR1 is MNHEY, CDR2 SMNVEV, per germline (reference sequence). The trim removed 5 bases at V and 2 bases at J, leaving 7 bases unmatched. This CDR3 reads CASSQGQDYTDTQYF. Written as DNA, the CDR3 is TGTGCCAGCAGTCAAGGACAGGATTACACAGATACGCAGTATTTT.

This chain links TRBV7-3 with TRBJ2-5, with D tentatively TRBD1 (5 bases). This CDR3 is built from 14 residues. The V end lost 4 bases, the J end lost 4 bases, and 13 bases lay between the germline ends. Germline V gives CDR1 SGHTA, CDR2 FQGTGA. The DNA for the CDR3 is TGTGCCAGCAGCTGGGCAGGGATCGGAGAGACCCAGTACTTC. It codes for CASSWAGIGETQYF.

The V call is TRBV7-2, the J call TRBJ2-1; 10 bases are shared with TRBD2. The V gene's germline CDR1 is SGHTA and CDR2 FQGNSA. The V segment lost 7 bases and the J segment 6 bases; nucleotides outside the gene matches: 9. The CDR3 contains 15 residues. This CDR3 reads CASTIQRGGTNEQFF. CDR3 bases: TGTGCCAGCACAATACAGCGGGGGGGTACCAATGAGCAGTTCTTC.

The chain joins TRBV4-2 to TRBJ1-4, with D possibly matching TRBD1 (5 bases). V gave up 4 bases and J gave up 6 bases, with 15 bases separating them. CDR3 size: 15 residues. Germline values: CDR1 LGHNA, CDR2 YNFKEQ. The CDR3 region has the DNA TGTGCCAGCAGCCCGTCCCTACAGGTAGATGAAAAACTGTTTTTT. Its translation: CASSPSLQVDEKLFF.

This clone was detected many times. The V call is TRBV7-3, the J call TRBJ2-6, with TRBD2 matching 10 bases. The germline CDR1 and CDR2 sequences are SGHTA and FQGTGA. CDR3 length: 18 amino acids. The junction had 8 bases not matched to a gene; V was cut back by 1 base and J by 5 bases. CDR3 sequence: CASSLKASGGKRANVLTF. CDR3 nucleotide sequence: TGTGCCAGCAGCTTAAAGGCTAGCGGGGGCAAAAGGGCCAACGTCCTGACTTTC. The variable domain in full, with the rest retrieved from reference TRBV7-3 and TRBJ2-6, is GAGVSQTPSNKVTEKGKYVELRCDPISGHTALYWYRQSLGQGPEFLIYFQGTGAADDSGLPNDRFFAVRPEGSVSTLKIQRTERGDSAVYLCASSLKASGGKRANVLTFGAGSRLTVL.

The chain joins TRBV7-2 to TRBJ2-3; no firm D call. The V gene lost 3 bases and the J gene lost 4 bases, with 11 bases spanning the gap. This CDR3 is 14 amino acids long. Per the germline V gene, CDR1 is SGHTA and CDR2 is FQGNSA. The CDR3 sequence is CASSFLLGSDTQYF. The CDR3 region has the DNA TGTGCCAGCAGCTTTCTCCTAGGTTCAGATACGCAGTATTTT.

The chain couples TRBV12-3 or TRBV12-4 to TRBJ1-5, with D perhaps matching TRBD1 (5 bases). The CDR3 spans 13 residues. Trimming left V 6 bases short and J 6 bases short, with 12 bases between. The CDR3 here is CASSPTEGQPQHF. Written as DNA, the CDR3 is TGTGCCAGCAGCCCGACAGAAGGTCAGCCCCAGCATTTT.

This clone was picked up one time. The CDR3 DNA reads TGTGCCAGCAGCCAACAAGGCAGGCCGGATGAAAAACTGTTTTTT. Its protein product is CASSQQGRPDEKLFF. The V call is TRBV4-2, the J call TRBJ1-4, with D uncertain. V was cut by 2 bases and J by 6 bases, with 13 bases left in between. This CDR3 has 15 residues. The V gene's germline CDR1 is LGHNA and CDR2 YNFKEQ.

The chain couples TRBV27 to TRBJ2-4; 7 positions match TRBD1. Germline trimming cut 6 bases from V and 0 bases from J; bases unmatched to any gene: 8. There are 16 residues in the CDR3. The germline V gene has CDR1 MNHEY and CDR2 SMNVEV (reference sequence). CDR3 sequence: CASRPGQALAKNIQYF. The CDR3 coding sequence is TGTGCCAGCAGACCCGGACAGGCTCTAGCCAAAAACATTCAGTACTTC.

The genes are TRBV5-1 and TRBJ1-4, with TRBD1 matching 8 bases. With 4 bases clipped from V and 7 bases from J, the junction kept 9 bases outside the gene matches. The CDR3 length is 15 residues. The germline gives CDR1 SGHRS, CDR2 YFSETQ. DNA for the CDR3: TGCGCCAGCAGCCTAAACAGGGGGAACTTTGAAAAACTGTTTTTT. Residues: CASSLNRGNFEKLFF.

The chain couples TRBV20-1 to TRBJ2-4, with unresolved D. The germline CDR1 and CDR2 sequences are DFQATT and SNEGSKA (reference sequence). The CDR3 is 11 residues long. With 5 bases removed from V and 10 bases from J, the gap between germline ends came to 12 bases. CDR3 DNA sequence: TGCAGTGCTCCACTCAGCGAAATTCAGTACTTC. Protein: CSAPLSEIQYF.